A single sample gave rise to the 15 T cell receptor beta chains below, sequenced in a study of T cells expressing NK-cell markers. After re-calling the 5' RACE reads, TCRdb lists one entry per CDR3 protein, DNA absent. The sample holds fewer than 300,000 distinct CDR3 sequences. Sequencing was performed on blood T cells: a sorted CD56 or NKG2C T cell subset, CD4+ or CD8+ T cells, or bulk PBMC T cells (not recorded which). The receptors originated from a woman aged 18 to 75 in good health.

This chain's CDR3 is CASLRTGLNNEQFF. The chain combines TRBV6-2 or TRBV6-3 with TRBJ2-1; TCRdb's D gene call, TRBD1, goes unchecked for lack of DNA. Germline CDR1 MNHEY, CDR2 SVGEGT. There are 14 residues in the CDR3.

The gene calls are TRBV19 and TRBJ2-7. CDR1 is LNHDA, CDR2 SQIVND, per germline (reference sequence). The CDR3 loop spans 13 amino acids. CDR3 residues: CASSMWLRYEQYF.

This chain joins TRBV28 and TRBJ2-3; TCRdb's assignment of TRBD2 cannot be checked, as there is no DNA. Germline lookup yields CDR1 MDHEN and CDR2 SYDVKM. The CDR3 loop spans 17 amino acids. The CDR3 is CASSQGAPGGFRDTQYF.

V gene TRBV12-3 or TRBV12-4 combines with J gene TRBJ2-1; TCRdb calls TRBD2, which cannot be checked without DNA. The CDR3 length is 14 residues. CDR3 sequence reads: CASSTGTSYNEQFF.

The chain links TRBV20-1 to TRBJ1-6; TCRdb's assignment of TRBD1 cannot be checked, as there is no DNA. The CDR3 loop spans 15 amino acids. Per the germline V gene, CDR1 is DFQATT and CDR2 is SNEGSKA (reference sequence). This chain's CDR3 is CSAKREQGAGSPLHF.

V is TRBV30 and J is TRBJ1-1; the D call from TCRdb, TRBD1, cannot be confirmed without DNA. Germline assignment: CDR1 GTSNPN and CDR2 SVGIG (reference sequence). The CDR3 covers 13 residues. This chain's CDR3 is CAWTRQGGTEAFF.

The chain carries TRBV12-3 or TRBV12-4 and TRBJ2-2. The CDR3 length is 16 residues. The chain's CDR3 is CASSLGLYGKTGELFF.

This chain connects TRBV12-3 or TRBV12-4 to TRBJ2-2; TCRdb gives TRBD2 as the D gene, but with no DNA this cannot be confirmed. CDR3 length equals 15 residues. CDR3 in amino acids: CASGGAGGSTGELFF.

The rearrangement links TRBV18 to TRBJ2-1; the D call from TCRdb, TRBD2, cannot be confirmed without DNA. From germline, CDR1 is KGHSH and CDR2 LQKENI. The CDR3 is 15 amino acids. This chain's CDR3 is CASSPPGLPHNEQFF.

The chain combines TRBV9 with TRBJ1-1. From germline, CDR1 is SGDLS and CDR2 YYNGEE. The CDR3 is 14 amino acids. The CDR3 loop reads CASSPRREGTEAFF.

V is TRBV20-1 and J is TRBJ2-2; without DNA, the TCRdb call of TRBD1 cannot be checked. This CDR3 has 13 amino acids. Germline lookup yields CDR1 DFQATT and CDR2 SNEGSKA (reference sequence). The CDR3 region is CSAGTGITGELFF.

The rearrangement uses TRBV20-1 and TRBJ2-3; TCRdb gives TRBD1 as the D gene, but with no DNA this cannot be confirmed. CDR1 is DFQATT, CDR2 SNEGSKA, per germline (reference sequence). CDR3 size: 16 residues. CDR3 region: CSARTHRQALTDTQYF.

This chain links TRBV9 with TRBJ1-2; the D call from TCRdb, TRBD1, cannot be confirmed without DNA. The germline CDR1 and CDR2 sequences are SGDLS and YYNGEE. The CDR3 sequence is 16 residues long. CDR3 sequence: CASSASPFQGEDGYTF.

V usage is TRBV7-2 and J usage is TRBJ1-5. Germline lookup yields CDR1 SGHTA and CDR2 FQGNSA. The CDR3 is made up of 13 amino acids. The chain's CDR3 is CASSLITQRPQHF.

This rearrangement joins TRBV20-1 to TRBJ1-4; the D gene TCRdb calls, TRBD1, cannot be checked with no DNA. Germline CDR1 is DFQATT and CDR2 is SNEGSKA (reference sequence). This CDR3 contains 13 residues. This CDR3 reads CSAPEPPNEKLFF.